This TCR beta chain was recorded in a study of Ad26.COV2.S vaccination and SARS-CoV-2 variants. Profiled with immunoSEQ multiplex PCR; TCRdb holds only in-frame clones, not every one. The repertoire holds around 380,000 clones, with 70% to 90% as singletons. The CDR3 is 14 residues long. Germline CDR1 and CDR2: SGHRS and YFSETQ. Trimming removed 2 bases from V and 4 bases from J, with 13 bases in between. Treatment specified: around 19 received Ad26.COV2.S at low or high dose, single or two shots; about 5 received placebo; per-sample allocation not given. At day 63 after the first vaccine or placebo injection, samples were drawn.

The rearrangement joins TRBV5-1 to TRBJ2-7; a weak D match, TRBD1 (5 bases). Specimen: peripheral blood, collected in a trial of Ad26.COV2.S vaccine versus placebo. The sequence was collected from a person between 18 and 60 years old who received the Ad26.COV2.S COVID-19 vaccine or a placebo. Written as DNA, the CDR3 is TGCGCCAGCAGCTTCGACAGACGTGCGTACGAGCAGTACTTC. Its translation is CASSFDRRAYEQYF. Using reference TRBV5-1 and TRBJ2-7 for the parts outside the CDR3, the full variable domain is KAGVTQTPRYLIKTRGQQVTLSCSPISGHRSVSWYQQTPGQGLQFLFEYFSETQRNKGNFPGRFSGRQFSNSRSEMNVSTLELGDSALYLCASSFDRRAYEQYFGPGTRLTVT.